This T cell receptor beta chain is drawn from a study of early T cells in non-severe SARS-CoV-2 infection. Via MiXCR, TCRdb re-called the 5' RACE reads, giving one row per CDR3 protein. Among approximately 99,000 distinct CDR3 sequences listed, 12% were seen once. This clonotype has a handful of counts. The sequence came from an adult who was a healthcare worker with PCR-confirmed SARS-CoV-2 infection or an uninfected control (not recorded which). The sequencing sample was made of whole blood.

The CDR3 coding sequence is TGTGCCGTCCGGGCCTTTGGGGAGGGAAACACTGAAGCTTTCTTT. Translating gives CAVRAFGEGNTEAFF. The chain has TRBV10-3 and TRBJ1-1; no firm D call. V lost 11 bases, J lost 2 bases, and 21 bases lay in between. This CDR3 has 15 amino acids. CDR1 is ENHRY, CDR2 SYGVKD, per germline.